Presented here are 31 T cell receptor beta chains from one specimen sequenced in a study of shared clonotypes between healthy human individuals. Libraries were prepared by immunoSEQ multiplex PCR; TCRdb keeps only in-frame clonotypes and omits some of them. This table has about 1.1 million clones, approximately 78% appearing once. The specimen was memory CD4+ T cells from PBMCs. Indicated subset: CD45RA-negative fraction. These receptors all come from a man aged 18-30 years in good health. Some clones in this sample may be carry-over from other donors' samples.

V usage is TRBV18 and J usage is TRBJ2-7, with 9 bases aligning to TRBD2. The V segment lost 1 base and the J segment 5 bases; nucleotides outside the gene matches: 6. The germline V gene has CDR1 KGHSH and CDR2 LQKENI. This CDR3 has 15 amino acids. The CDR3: CASSPRQREVHEQYF. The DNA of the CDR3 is TGTGCCAGCTCACCACGACAGCGGGAGGTCCACGAGCAGTACTTC.

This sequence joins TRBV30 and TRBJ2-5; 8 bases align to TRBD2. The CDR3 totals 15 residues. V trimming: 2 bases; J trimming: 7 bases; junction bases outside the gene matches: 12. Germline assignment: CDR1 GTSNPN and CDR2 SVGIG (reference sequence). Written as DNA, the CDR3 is TGTGCCTGGAGTAGACTTTCCGGGAGGGGGGGGACCCAGTACTTC. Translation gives CAWSRLSGRGGTQYF.

CDR3 sequence reads: CASSSRQGVQFF. CDR3 bases: TGTGCCAGCAGCTCGCGACAGGGGGTCCAGTTCTTC. The gene calls are TRBV7-2 and TRBJ2-1, with 9 bases aligning to TRBD1. This CDR3 contains 12 residues. Trimming removed 4 bases from V and 13 bases from J; junction bases left unmatched: 5. Germline V gene sequence: CDR1 SGHTA, CDR2 FQGNSA.

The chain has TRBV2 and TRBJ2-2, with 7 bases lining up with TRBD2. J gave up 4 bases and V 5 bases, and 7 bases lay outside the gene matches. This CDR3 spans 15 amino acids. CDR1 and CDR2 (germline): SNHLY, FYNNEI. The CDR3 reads CASSREVAVTGELFF. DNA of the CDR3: TGTGCCAGCAGTCGGGAGGTAGCGGTCACCGGGGAGCTGTTTTTT.

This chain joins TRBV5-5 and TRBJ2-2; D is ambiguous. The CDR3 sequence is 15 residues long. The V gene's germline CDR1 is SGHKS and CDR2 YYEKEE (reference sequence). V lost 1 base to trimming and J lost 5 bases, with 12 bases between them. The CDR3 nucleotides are TGTGCCAGCAGCTTGCTCAGACCAACTACCGGGGAGCTGTTTTTT. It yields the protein CASSLLRPTTGELFF. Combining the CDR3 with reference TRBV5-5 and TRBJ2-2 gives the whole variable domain DAGVTQSPTHLIKTRGQQVTLRCSPISGHKSVSWYQQVLGQGPQFIFQYYEKEERGRGNFPDRFSARQFPNYSSELNVNALLLGDSALYLCASSLLRPTTGELFFGEGSRLTVL.

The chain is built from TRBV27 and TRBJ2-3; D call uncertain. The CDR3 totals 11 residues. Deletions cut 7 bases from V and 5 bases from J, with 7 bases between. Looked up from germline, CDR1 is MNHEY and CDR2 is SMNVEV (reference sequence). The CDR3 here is CASTGRDTQYF. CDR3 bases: TGTGCCAGCACCGGCAGAGATACGCAGTATTTT.

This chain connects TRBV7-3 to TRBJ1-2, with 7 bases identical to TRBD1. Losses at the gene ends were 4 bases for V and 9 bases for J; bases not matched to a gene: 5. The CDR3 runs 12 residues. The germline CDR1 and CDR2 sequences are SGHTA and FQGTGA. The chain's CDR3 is CASSSTGNRYTF. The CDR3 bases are TGTGCCAGCAGCTCGACAGGGAACCGCTACACCTTC.

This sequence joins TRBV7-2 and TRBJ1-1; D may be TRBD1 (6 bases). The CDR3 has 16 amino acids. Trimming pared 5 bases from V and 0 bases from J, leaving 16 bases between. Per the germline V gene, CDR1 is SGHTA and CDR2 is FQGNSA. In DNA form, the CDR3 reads TGTGCCAGCAGCCCCAGTCGGACAGCCGTGAACACTGAAGCTTTCTTT. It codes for CASSPSRTAVNTEAFF.

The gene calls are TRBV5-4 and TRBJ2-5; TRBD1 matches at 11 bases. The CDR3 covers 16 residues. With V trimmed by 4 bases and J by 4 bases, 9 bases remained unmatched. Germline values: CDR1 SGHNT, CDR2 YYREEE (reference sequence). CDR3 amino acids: CASSPDPGQGGETQYF. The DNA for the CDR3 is TGTGCCAGCAGCCCAGATCCGGGACAGGGGGGAGAGACCCAGTACTTC.

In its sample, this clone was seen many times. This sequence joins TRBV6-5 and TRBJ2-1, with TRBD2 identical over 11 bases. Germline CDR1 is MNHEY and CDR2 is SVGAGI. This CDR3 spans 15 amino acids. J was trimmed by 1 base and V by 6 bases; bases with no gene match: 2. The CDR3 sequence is CASRVAGGSYNEQFF. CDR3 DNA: TGTGCCAGCAGAGTAGCGGGAGGGTCCTACAATGAGCAGTTCTTC.

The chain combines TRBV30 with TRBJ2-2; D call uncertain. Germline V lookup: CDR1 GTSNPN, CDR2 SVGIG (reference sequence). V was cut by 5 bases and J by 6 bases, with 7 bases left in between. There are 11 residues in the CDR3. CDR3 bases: TGTGCCTGGGGTACTCCCGGGGAGCTGTTTTTT. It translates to CAWGTPGELFF.

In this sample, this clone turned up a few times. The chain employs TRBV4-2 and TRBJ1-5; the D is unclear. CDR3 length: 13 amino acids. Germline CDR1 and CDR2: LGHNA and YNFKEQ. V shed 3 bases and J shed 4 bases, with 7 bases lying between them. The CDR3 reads CASSQELNQPQHF. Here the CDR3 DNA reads TGTGCCAGCAGCCAGGAATTAAATCAGCCCCAGCATTTT.

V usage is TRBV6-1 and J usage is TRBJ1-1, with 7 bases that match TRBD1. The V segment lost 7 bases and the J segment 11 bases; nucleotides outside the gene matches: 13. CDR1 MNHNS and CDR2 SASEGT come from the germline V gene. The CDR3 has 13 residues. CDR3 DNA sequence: TGTGCCAGCAACCTGATACAGGGGATTAATGCTTTCTTT. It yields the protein CASNLIQGINAFF.

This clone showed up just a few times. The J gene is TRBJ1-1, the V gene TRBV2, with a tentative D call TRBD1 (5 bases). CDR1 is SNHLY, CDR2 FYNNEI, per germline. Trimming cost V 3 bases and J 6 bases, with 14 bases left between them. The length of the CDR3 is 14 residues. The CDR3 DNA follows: TGTGCCAGCAGTGACGGTTCGAGAGGGGCTGAAGCTTTCTTT. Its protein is CASSDGSRGAEAFF.

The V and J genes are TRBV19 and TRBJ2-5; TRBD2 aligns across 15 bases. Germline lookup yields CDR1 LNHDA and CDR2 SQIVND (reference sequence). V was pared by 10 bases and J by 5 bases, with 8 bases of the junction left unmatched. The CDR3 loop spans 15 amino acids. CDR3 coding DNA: TGTGCCACCCGAGGGACTAGCGGGAGGTTGGAGACCCAGTACTTC. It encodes CATRGTSGRLETQYF.

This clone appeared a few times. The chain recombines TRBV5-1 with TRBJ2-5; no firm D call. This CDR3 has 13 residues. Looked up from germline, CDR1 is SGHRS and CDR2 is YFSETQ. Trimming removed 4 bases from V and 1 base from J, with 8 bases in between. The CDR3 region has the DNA TGCGCCAGCAGCATAAGGATCCAAGAGACCCAGTACTTC. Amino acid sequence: CASSIRIQETQYF.

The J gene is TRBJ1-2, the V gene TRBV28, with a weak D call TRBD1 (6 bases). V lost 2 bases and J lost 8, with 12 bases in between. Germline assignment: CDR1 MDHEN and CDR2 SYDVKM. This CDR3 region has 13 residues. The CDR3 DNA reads TGTGCCAGCAGTTTAAAGGGGGGCTGGGGCTACACCTTC. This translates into CASSLKGGWGYTF.

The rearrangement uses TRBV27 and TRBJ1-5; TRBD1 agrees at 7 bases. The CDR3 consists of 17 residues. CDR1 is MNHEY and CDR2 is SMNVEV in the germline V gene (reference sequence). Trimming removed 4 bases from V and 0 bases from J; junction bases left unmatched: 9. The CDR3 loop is CASSSTKQGYSNQPQHF. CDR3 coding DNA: TGTGCCAGCAGTTCAACGAAACAGGGGTATAGCAATCAGCCCCAGCATTTT.

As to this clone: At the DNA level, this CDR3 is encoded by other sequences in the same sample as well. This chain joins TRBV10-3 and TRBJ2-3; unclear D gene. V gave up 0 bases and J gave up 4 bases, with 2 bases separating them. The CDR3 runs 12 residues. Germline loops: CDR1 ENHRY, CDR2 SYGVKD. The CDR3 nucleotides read TGTGCCATCAGTGAGTCCGCAGATACGCAGTATTTT. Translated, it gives CAISESADTQYF.

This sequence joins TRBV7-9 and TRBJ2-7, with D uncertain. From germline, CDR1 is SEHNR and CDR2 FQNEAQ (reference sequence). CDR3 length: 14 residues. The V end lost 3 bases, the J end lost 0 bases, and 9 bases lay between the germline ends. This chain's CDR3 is CASSFSASSYEQYF. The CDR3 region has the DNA TGTGCCAGCAGCTTTTCGGCGAGCTCCTACGAGCAGTACTTC. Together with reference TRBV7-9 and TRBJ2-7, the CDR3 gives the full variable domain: DTGVSQNPRHKITKRGQNVTFRCDPISEHNRLYWYRQTLGQGPEFLTYFQNEAQLEKSRLLSDRFSAERPKGSFSTLEIQRTEQGDSAMYLCASSFSASSYEQYFGPGTRLTVT.

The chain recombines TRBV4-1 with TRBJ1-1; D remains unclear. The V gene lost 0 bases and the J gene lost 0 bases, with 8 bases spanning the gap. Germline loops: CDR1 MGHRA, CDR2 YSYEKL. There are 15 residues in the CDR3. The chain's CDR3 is CASSQDGIMNTEAFF. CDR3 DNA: TGCGCCAGCAGCCAAGATGGCATCATGAACACTGAAGCTTTCTTT.

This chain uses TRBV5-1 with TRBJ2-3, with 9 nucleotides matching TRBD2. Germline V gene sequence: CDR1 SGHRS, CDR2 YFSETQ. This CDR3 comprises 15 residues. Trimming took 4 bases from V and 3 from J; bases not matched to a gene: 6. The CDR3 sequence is CASSRGLAGTDTQYF. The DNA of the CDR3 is TGCGCCAGCAGCCGTGGGCTAGCGGGAACAGATACGCAGTATTTT.

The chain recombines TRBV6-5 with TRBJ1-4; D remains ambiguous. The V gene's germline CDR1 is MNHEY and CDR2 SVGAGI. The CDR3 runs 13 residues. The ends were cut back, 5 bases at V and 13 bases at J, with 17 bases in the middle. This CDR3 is CASSPREISSLFF. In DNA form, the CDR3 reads TGTGCCAGCAGTCCAAGGGAGATCTCTTCACTGTTTTTT.

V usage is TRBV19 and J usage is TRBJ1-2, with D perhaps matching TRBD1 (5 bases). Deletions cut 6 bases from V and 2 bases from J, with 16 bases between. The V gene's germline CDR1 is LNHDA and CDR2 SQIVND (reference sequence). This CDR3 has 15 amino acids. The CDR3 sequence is CASREGQAINYGYTF. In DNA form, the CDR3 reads TGTGCCAGTAGGGAGGGGCAGGCCATAAACTATGGCTACACCTTC.

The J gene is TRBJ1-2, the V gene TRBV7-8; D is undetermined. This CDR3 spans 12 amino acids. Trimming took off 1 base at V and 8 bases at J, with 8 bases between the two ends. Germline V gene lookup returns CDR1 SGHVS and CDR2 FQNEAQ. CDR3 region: CASSLEGWGYTF. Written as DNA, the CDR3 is TGTGCCAGCAGCTTAGAGGGTTGGGGCTACACCTTC. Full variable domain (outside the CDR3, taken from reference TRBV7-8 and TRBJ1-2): GAGVSQSPRYKVAKRGQDVALRCDPISGHVSLFWYQQALGQGPEFLTYFQNEAQLDKSGLPSDRFFAERPEGSVSTLKIQRTQQEDSAVYLCASSLEGWGYTFGSGTRLTVV.

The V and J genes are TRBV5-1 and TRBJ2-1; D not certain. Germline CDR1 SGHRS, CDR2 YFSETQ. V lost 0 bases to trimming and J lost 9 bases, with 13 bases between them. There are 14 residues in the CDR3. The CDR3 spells CASSLAPVVREQFF. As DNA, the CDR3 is TGCGCCAGCAGCTTGGCCCCGGTGGTGCGTGAGCAGTTCTTC.

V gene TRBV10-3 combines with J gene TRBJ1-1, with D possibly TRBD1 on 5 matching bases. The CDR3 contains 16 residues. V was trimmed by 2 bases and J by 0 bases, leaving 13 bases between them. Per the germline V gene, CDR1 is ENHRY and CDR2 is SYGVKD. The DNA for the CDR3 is TGTGCCATCAGTGAGAATCAGGGTAACATGAACACTGAAGCTTTCTTT. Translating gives CAISENQGNMNTEAFF.

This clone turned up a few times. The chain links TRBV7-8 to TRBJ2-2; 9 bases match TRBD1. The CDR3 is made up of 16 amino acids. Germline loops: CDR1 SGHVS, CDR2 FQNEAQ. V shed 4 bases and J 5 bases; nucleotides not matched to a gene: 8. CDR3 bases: TGTGCCAGCAGCTCCCGGGACAGGGAGTTGACCGGGGAGCTGTTTTTT. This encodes CASSSRDRELTGELFF.

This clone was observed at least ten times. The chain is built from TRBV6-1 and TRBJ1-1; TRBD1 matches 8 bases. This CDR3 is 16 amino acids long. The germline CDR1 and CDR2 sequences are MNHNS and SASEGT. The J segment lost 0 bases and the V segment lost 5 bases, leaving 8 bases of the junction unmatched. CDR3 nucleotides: TGTGCCAGCAGTCAAGGACAGGGCCGCCTGAACACTGAAGCTTTCTTT. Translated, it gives CASSQGQGRLNTEAFF.

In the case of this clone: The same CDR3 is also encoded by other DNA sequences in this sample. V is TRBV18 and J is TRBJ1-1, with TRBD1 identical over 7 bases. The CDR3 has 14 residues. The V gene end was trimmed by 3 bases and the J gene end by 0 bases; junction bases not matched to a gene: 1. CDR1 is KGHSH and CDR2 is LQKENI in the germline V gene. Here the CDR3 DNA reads TGTGCCAGCTCACCCGGGACAGTGAACACTGAAGCTTTCTTT. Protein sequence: CASSPGTVNTEAFF.

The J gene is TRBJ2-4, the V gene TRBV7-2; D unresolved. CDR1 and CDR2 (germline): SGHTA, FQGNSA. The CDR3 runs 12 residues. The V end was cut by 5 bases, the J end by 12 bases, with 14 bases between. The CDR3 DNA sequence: TGTGCCAGCAGCCACGAAGTAGGATATCAGTACTTC. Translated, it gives CASSHEVGYQYF.